This passage covers 32 T cell receptor beta chains from one sample sequenced in a study of radiotherapy plus CTLA-4 blockade in lung cancer. Assay: immunoSEQ multiplex PCR; the TCRdb copy retains only in-frame clones and omits some. The sample has 45,000 to 60,000 clones, around 79% seen once; the top ten hold about 2.2%. The sample was peripheral blood, taken from a patient treated with radiotherapy plus ipilimumab. The receptor source for this set is a human donor with non-small cell lung cancer whose response to radiotherapy plus ipilimumab could not be evaluated.

The rearrangement joins TRBV11-2 to TRBJ2-1; 8 nucleotides line up with TRBD2. This CDR3 comprises 14 residues. J was trimmed by 8 bases and V by 1 base; bases with no gene match: 4. Germline lookup yields CDR1 SGHAT and CDR2 FQNNGV. As DNA, the CDR3 is TGTGCCAGCAGCTTAGTCCCGACTAGCGATGAGCAGTTCTTC. Translated: CASSLVPTSDEQFF.

The chain recombines TRBV28 with TRBJ1-5, with 12 bases aligning to TRBD1. J lost 4 bases, V lost 5 bases, and 6 bases had no gene match. Germline V lookup: CDR1 MDHEN, CDR2 SYDVKM. This CDR3 is built from 16 residues. This CDR3 is CASSPQGQGANQPQHF. In DNA, the CDR3 is TGTGCCAGCAGTCCGCAGGGACAGGGGGCAAATCAGCCCCAGCATTTT.

The chain recombines TRBV30 with TRBJ1-3; D not certain. The V end was cut by 0 bases, the J end by 0 bases, with 6 bases between. Germline CDR1 GTSNPN, CDR2 SVGIG (reference sequence). This CDR3 comprises 14 residues. The CDR3 nucleotides read TGTGCCTGGAGTGTGGGCAACTCTGGAAACACCATATATTTT. Amino acids: CAWSVGNSGNTIYF.

This sequence joins TRBV19 and TRBJ1-5; D uncertain. CDR1 and CDR2 (germline): LNHDA, SQIVND (reference sequence). The CDR3 is 14 amino acids. V was clipped by 8 bases and J by 0 bases, with 11 bases between them. CDR3 sequence (DNA): TGTGCCAGTCGGGTCCACGCTAGCAATCAGCCCCAGCATTTT. Translated: CASRVHASNQPQHF.

On this clone: Other DNA sequences from this sample encode an identical CDR3 as well. The chain joins TRBV4-1 to TRBJ2-7, with TRBD2 matching 8 bases. Looked up from germline, CDR1 is MGHRA and CDR2 is YSYEKL. J lost 0 bases, V lost 2 bases, and 6 bases had no gene match. CDR3 length: 16 residues. The CDR3 bases are TGCGCCAGCAGCCAAAGTGGGAGCGGGAGCTCCTACGAGCAGTACTTC. It yields the protein CASSQSGSGSSYEQYF.

The V and J genes are TRBV29-1 and TRBJ1-2, with 7 nucleotides matching TRBD1. Germline V gene data show CDR1 as SQVTM and CDR2 as ANQGSEA. The CDR3 is made up of 12 amino acids. V was pared by 4 bases and J by 3 bases, with 2 bases of the junction left unmatched. CDR3: CSVATGDYGYTF. DNA for the CDR3: TGCAGCGTTGCCACAGGGGACTATGGCTACACCTTC.

CDR3 residues: CATSGGPSGANVLTF. The CDR3, as DNA: TGTGCCACATCGGGGGGCCCCTCTGGGGCCAACGTCCTGACTTTC. This chain connects TRBV15 to TRBJ2-6, with a weak D call TRBD2 (7 bases). From germline, CDR1 is LNHNV and CDR2 YYDKDF (reference sequence). This CDR3 is built from 15 residues. Trimming stripped 9 bases from V and 0 bases from J, with 12 bases between.

The rearrangement joins TRBV4-3 to TRBJ1-2, with 8 nucleotides matching TRBD1. CDR1 is LGHNA, CDR2 YSLEER, per germline. The trim removed 4 bases at V and 4 bases at J, leaving 8 bases unmatched. This CDR3 has 15 amino acids. As DNA, the CDR3 is TGCGCCAGCAGCCCCCGGGACAGGACCAGCTATGGCTACACCTTC. It is translated as CASSPRDRTSYGYTF.

This sequence joins TRBV4-3 and TRBJ1-1, with D perhaps matching TRBD1 (6 bases). Deletions cut 0 bases from V and 1 base from J, with 9 bases between. Germline CDR1 is LGHNA and CDR2 is YSLEER. This CDR3 is built from 15 residues. CDR3: CASSQDSGQNTEAFF. CDR3 DNA sequence: TGCGCCAGCAGCCAAGATTCGGGACAGAACACTGAAGCTTTCTTT.

This chain joins TRBV7-2 and TRBJ2-1, with unresolved D. V lost 5 bases and J 0 bases, leaving 5 bases between the germline ends. The CDR3 is made up of 13 amino acids. CDR1 and CDR2 from the germline V gene are SGHTA and FQGNSA. The CDR3 nucleotides are TGTGCCAGCAGCCCTAGCTCCTACAATGAGCAGTTCTTC. As protein: CASSPSSYNEQFF. Drawing the rest from reference TRBV7-2 and TRBJ2-1, the complete variable domain is GAGVSQSPSNKVTEKGKDVELRCDPISGHTALYWYRQSLGQGLEFLIYFQGNSAPDKSGLPSDRFSAERTGGSVSTLTIQRTQQEDSAVYLCASSPSSYNEQFFGPGTRLTVL.

The chain joins TRBV28 to TRBJ1-5; TRBD1 agrees at 7 bases. Germline loops: CDR1 MDHEN, CDR2 SYDVKM. V lost 7 bases to trimming and J lost 1 base; unmatched junction nucleotides: 19. The CDR3 totals 19 residues. The DNA of the CDR3 is TGTGCCAGCACCCGGTCACTCATACCGGGACAGAGGAGCAATCAGCCCCAGCATTTT. Amino acids: CASTRSLIPGQRSNQPQHF.

The chain joins TRBV7-2 to TRBJ1-2; 10 bases agree with TRBD1. In germline, CDR1 is SGHTA, CDR2 FQGNSA. The CDR3 covers 14 residues. V dropped 5 bases and J dropped 8; count of bases not matched to a gene: 8. CDR3 DNA: TGTGCCAGCAGCCTATTAGACAGGGGGCAAGGCTACACCTTC. The encoded protein is CASSLLDRGQGYTF.

This clone turned up a few times. The chain has TRBV9 and TRBJ1-2; the match to TRBD1 covers 8 bases. J was trimmed by 4 bases and V by 2 bases; bases with no gene match: 7. The CDR3 has 15 residues. Germline CDR1 reads SGDLS; CDR2 reads YYNGEE. This CDR3 is CASSVSQGAFYGYTF. The CDR3 nucleotides are TGTGCCAGCAGCGTTTCCCAGGGGGCCTTCTATGGCTACACCTTC.

The rearrangement uses TRBV5-1 and TRBJ2-6; 9 bases match TRBD1. V lost 4 bases, J lost 9 bases, and 14 bases stayed unmatched. This CDR3 contains 17 residues. Per germline, CDR1 SGHRS and CDR2 YFSETQ. CDR3 amino acids: CASSIETRDREGNVLTF. CDR3 DNA: TGCGCCAGCAGCATCGAAACCCGGGACAGGGAAGGCAACGTCCTGACTTTC.

CDR3 nucleotide sequence: TGCGCCAGCAGCTTGGCGACGGAGAGCTCCTACGAGCAGTACTTC. Protein product: CASSLATESSYEQYF. This chain joins TRBV5-1 and TRBJ2-7; no clear D. This CDR3 contains 15 residues. Trimming pared 0 bases from V and 0 bases from J, leaving 10 bases between. In germline, CDR1 is SGHRS, CDR2 YFSETQ.

The chain is built from TRBV4-3 and TRBJ2-5; 7 bases align to TRBD1. Germline V gene lookup returns CDR1 LGHNA and CDR2 YSLEER. The ends lost 2 bases at V and 4 bases at J; junction bases unmatched: 7. The CDR3 is made up of 15 amino acids. CDR3 DNA: TGCGCCAGCAGCCAATTACAGGGGCCTGGAGAGACCCAGTACTTC. Its protein is CASSQLQGPGETQYF.

The chain joins TRBV5-6 to TRBJ2-1; D call uncertain. This CDR3 has 12 residues. The germline gives CDR1 SGHDT, CDR2 YYEEEE. V was trimmed by 0 bases and J by 10 bases, leaving 8 bases between them. The CDR3 nucleotides are TGTGCCAGCAGCTTGGAATACAGCGAGCAGTTCTTC. Translated, it gives CASSLEYSEQFF.

The CDR3 coding sequence is TGCGCCAGCAGTCAAACCTGGACAGAAAGCGCAGAGACCCAGTACTTC. It yields the protein CASSQTWTESAETQYF. V usage is TRBV23-1 and J usage is TRBJ2-5, with a tentative D call TRBD1 (6 bases). TRBV23-1 is flagged as an ORF with uncertain function. CDR3 length: 16 amino acids. V was cut by 2 bases and J by 4 bases, with 17 bases left in between.

Only one count was recorded for this clone. This sequence joins TRBV28 and TRBJ2-4; 7 bases line up with TRBD2. The CDR3 spans 15 residues. The J segment lost 3 bases and the V segment lost 4 bases, leaving 6 bases of the junction unmatched. Germline V gives CDR1 MDHEN, CDR2 SYDVKM. The CDR3 region has the DNA TGTGCCAGCAGTTCGGGAGGAGGGGTCAAAAACATTCAGTACTTC. Translation gives CASSSGGGVKNIQYF.

The rearrangement uses TRBV7-2 and TRBJ2-7, with TRBD2 identical over 8 bases. CDR1 is SGHTA and CDR2 is FQGNSA in the germline V gene. The V and J ends lost 4 bases and 2 bases, in that order; junction bases with no gene match: 4. CDR3 length: 14 residues. The CDR3: CASSSQRGTYEQYF. In DNA, the CDR3 is TGTGCCAGCAGCTCCCAGCGGGGGACCTACGAGCAGTACTTC. Complete variable domain (other parts from reference TRBV7-2 and TRBJ2-7): GAGVSQSPSNKVTEKGKDVELRCDPISGHTALYWYRQSLGQGLEFLIYFQGNSAPDKSGLPSDRFSAERTGGSVSTLTIQRTQQEDSAVYLCASSSQRGTYEQYFGPGTRLTVT.

V usage is TRBV5-1 and J usage is TRBJ2-5, with 9 bases matching TRBD2. The ends lost 4 bases at V and 7 bases at J; junction bases unmatched: 14. The CDR3 extends over 16 amino acids. CDR1 and CDR2 (germline): SGHRS, YFSETQ. The CDR3 coding sequence is TGCGCCAGCAGCCCGGGGACTAGCTCACTCAGTGGGACCCAGTACTTC. Translated: CASSPGTSSLSGTQYF.

This clone has only a few counts. This chain connects TRBV18 to TRBJ1-1; 7 nucleotides match TRBD1. Germline V lookup: CDR1 KGHSH, CDR2 LQKENI. The CDR3 extends over 14 amino acids. V trimming: 4 bases; J trimming: 5 bases; junction bases outside the gene matches: 7. In nucleotides, the CDR3 is TGTGCCAGCTCACAGTCAGGGGGAAAAACTGAAGCTTTCTTT. This encodes CASSQSGGKTEAFF.

The CDR3 nucleotides read TGCGCCAGCAGCCCCGACAGGGGTGGGGGTCAGCCCCAGCATTTT. Translation gives CASSPDRGGGQPQHF. The genes are TRBV5-1 and TRBJ1-5, with 8 bases that match TRBD1. Germline trimming cut 4 bases from V and 6 bases from J; bases unmatched to any gene: 9. The CDR3 runs to 15 residues. CDR1 and CDR2 (germline): SGHRS, YFSETQ. Drawing the rest from reference TRBV5-1 and TRBJ1-5, the complete variable domain is KAGVTQTPRYLIKTRGQQVTLSCSPISGHRSVSWYQQTPGQGLQFLFEYFSETQRNKGNFPGRFSGRQFSNSRSEMNVSTLELGDSALYLCASSPDRGGGQPQHFGDGTRLSIL.

V usage is TRBV5-1 and J usage is TRBJ2-6; D gene uncertain. Germline V gives CDR1 SGHRS, CDR2 YFSETQ. The CDR3 is made up of 15 amino acids. V shed 2 bases and J shed 0 bases, with 6 bases lying between them. CDR3 coding DNA: TGCGCCAGCAGCTTCCGTCCCTCTGGGGCCAACGTCCTGACTTTC. This encodes CASSFRPSGANVLTF. Supplemented by reference TRBV5-1 and TRBJ2-6, the full variable domain reads KAGVTQTPRYLIKTRGQQVTLSCSPISGHRSVSWYQQTPGQGLQFLFEYFSETQRNKGNFPGRFSGRQFSNSRSEMNVSTLELGDSALYLCASSFRPSGANVLTFGAGSRLTVL.

CDR3 nucleotides: TGCAGCGTTGGTACAACCCTAGATACGCAGTATTTT. Amino acids: CSVGTTLDTQYF. The rearrangement links TRBV29-1 to TRBJ2-3; D remains ambiguous. The V gene lost 4 bases and the J gene lost 5 bases, with 10 bases spanning the gap. Germline CDR1 reads SQVTM; CDR2 reads ANQGSEA. This CDR3 comprises 12 residues.

The genes are TRBV6-5 and TRBJ1-1; a possible D gene is TRBD1 (6 bases). CDR3 length equals 15 residues. CDR1 is MNHEY, CDR2 SVGAGI, per germline. V lost 0 bases to trimming and J lost 4 bases, with 12 bases between them. The CDR3 protein is CASSYSGAASTEAFF. The CDR3 DNA follows: TGTGCCAGCAGTTACTCGGGGGCGGCCTCCACTGAAGCTTTCTTT.

This chain connects TRBV28 to TRBJ1-5; TRBD1 might be the D (6 bases). CDR3 length: 16 amino acids. Trimming took off 5 bases at V and 3 bases at J, with 17 bases between the two ends. Germline values: CDR1 MDHEN, CDR2 SYDVKM. The CDR3 is CASSADRRPLNQPQHF. CDR3 DNA: TGTGCCAGCAGTGCAGACAGGCGACCCCTCAATCAGCCCCAGCATTTT.

This clone appeared a single time. This chain joins TRBV5-1 and TRBJ2-3, with 7 bases that match TRBD1. CDR1 is SGHRS and CDR2 is YFSETQ in the germline V gene. V gave up 0 bases and J gave up 3 bases; unmatched junction bases: 4. The CDR3 is 15 residues long. The CDR3 spells CASSLATGVTDTQYF. In DNA form, the CDR3 reads TGCGCCAGCAGCTTGGCCACAGGGGTAACAGATACGCAGTATTTT.

The V gene is TRBV5-6, the J gene TRBJ2-2; no definite D call. This CDR3 contains 14 residues. V lost 0 bases, J lost 6 bases, and 9 bases lay in between. The germline CDR1 and CDR2 sequences are SGHDT and YYEEEE. The CDR3 spells CASSLGGVPGELFF. The CDR3 region has the DNA TGTGCCAGCAGCTTGGGAGGTGTACCCGGGGAGCTGTTTTTT.

The table lists this clone with a count of one. This rearrangement joins TRBV25-1 to TRBJ1-4, with TRBD1 as a possible D gene (6 bases). This CDR3 is built from 14 residues. V lost 3 bases, J lost 4 bases, and 9 bases lay in between. The germline gives CDR1 MGHDK, CDR2 SYGVNS. Here the CDR3 DNA reads TGTGCCAGCAGTGACCCCAGGGGTAATGAAAAACTGTTTTTT. Amino acid sequence: CASSDPRGNEKLFF.

The chain recombines TRBV2 with TRBJ2-7, with TRBD2 as a possible D gene (6 bases). The germline V and J ends were trimmed by 4 bases and 5 bases, with 18 bases remaining between them. CDR3 length: 15 residues. Germline V lookup: CDR1 SNHLY, CDR2 FYNNEI. For the CDR3, the DNA is TGTGCCAGCAGTGGGGGAGTTGGGTGGAGGGACGAGCAGTACTTC. Its translation: CASSGGVGWRDEQYF.

The J gene is TRBJ1-4, the V gene TRBV5-1; no clear D. The V end lost 6 bases, the J end lost 6 bases, and 15 bases lay between the germline ends. The germline V gene has CDR1 SGHRS and CDR2 YFSETQ. The CDR3 spans 14 residues. The CDR3 bases are TGCGCCAGCAATCCGGGATCCGGGGATGAAAAACTGTTTTTT. This encodes CASNPGSGDEKLFF. The full variable domain, its missing parts supplied by reference TRBV5-1 and TRBJ1-4, is KAGVTQTPRYLIKTRGQQVTLSCSPISGHRSVSWYQQTPGQGLQFLFEYFSETQRNKGNFPGRFSGRQFSNSRSEMNVSTLELGDSALYLCASNPGSGDEKLFFGSGTQLSVL.